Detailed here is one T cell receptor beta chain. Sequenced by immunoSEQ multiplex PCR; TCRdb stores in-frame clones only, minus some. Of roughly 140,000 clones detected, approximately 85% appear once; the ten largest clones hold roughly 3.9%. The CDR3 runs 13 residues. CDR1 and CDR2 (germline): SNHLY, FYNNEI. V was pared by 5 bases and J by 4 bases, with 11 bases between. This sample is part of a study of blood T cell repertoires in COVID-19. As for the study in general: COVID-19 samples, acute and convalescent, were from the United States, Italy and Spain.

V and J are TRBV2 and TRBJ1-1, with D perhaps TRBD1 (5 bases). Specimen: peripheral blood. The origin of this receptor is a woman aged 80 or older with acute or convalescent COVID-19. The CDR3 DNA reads TGTGCCAGCAGTCCTGTGGGGGGCACTGAAGCTTTCTTT. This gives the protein CASSPVGGTEAFF.